The entry below gives a single T cell receptor beta chain sequence along with its context. This sample is part of a study of T cell responses to AZD1222 COVID-19 vaccine. Using immunoSEQ multiplex PCR, the repertoire was profiled, and TCRdb retains in-frame clones only, with some absent. The sample has some 200,000 clones, roughly 92% seen once; the top ten hold about 9.4%. Germline assignment: CDR1 LNHDA and CDR2 SQIVND (reference sequence). The trim removed 5 bases at V and 0 bases at J, leaving 6 bases unmatched. This CDR3 is 15 amino acids long. This clonotype originated in an adult in good health. This material consisted of peripheral blood, taken on day 0 of AZD1222 vaccination. The chain recombines TRBV19 with TRBJ1-2, with TRBD1 matching over 7 bases. CDR3 DNA: TGTGCCAGTAGTTTCGGGACAGAAGCTAACTATGGCTACACCTTC. The encoded protein is CASSFGTEANYGYTF.